This entry describes one T cell receptor beta chain. The antigen remains undetermined. The data stem from a study of neoadjuvant anti-PD-1 for oral cavity cancer. About the study: Before surgery, most patients got three to four biweekly 3 mg/kg nivolumab doses.

The CDR3 runs 13 residues. CDR1 SGHNT and CDR2 YYREEE come from the germline V gene (reference sequence). V was cut by 3 bases and J by 4 bases, with 9 bases left in between. Overall study results and limits: Post-nivolumab, blood T cell clonality was significantly elevated in non-responders.

The protocol was immunoSEQ multiplex PCR, while the TCRdb copy is restricted to in-frame clones and leaves out a portion. The sample consists of tens of thousands of clones, 85% to 90% of them appearing once. As to time point: after neoadjuvant nivolumab, at surgical resection. Stage II-IVA oral cavity squamous cell carcinoma was new and untreated by systemic or radiation therapy. The source of this sequence is a person between 40 and 85 years old with oral cavity squamous cell carcinoma. This sample comprised PBMCs, obtained after nivolumab (anti-PD-1) treatment. V gene TRBV5-4 combines with J gene TRBJ2-3; D remains unclear. The CDR3 DNA reads as TGTGCCAGCAGCTCCGGAATGGCAGATACGCAGTATTTT. Protein sequence: CASSSGMADTQYF.